Below are 2 T cell receptor beta chains sequenced from a single sample in a study of technical replicates of blood from several donors. The repertoire was sequenced with immunoSEQ multiplex PCR; TCRdb's copy has only in-frame clones and lacks some. The data show 45,000 to 60,000 clones, roughly 91% seen once. Sequencing was carried out using PBMCs. The receptors originated from a human donor in good health. Some clones in this sample may be carry-over from other donors' samples.

The chain carries TRBV18 and TRBJ1-5; perhaps TRBD1 as D (5 bases). The CDR3 extends over 15 amino acids. In germline, CDR1 is KGHSH, CDR2 LQKENI. The ends were cut back, 3 bases at V and 2 bases at J, with 11 bases in the middle. The CDR3 loop reads CASSPDNFRNQPQHF. CDR3 coding DNA: TGTGCCAGCTCACCGGACAATTTTCGCAATCAGCCCCAGCATTTT.

This clone has more than one count but fewer than ten. This chain uses TRBV7-9 with TRBJ1-6, with TRBD1 identical over 7 bases. CDR1 SEHNR and CDR2 FQNEAQ come from the germline V gene (reference sequence). With V trimmed by 1 base and J by 7 bases, 1 base remained unmatched. The CDR3 runs to 14 residues. The DNA for the CDR3 is TGTGCCAGCAGCTTAGGGGACAGCAATTCACCCCTCCACTTT. Its translation: CASSLGDSNSPLHF.